A selection of T cell receptor beta chains follows, all from one sample in a study of blood T cell repertoires in COVID-19. Some clones are missing from TCRdb's copy, which holds only in-frame ones; the method was immunoSEQ multiplex PCR. The sample has roughly 120,000 clones, less than 85% seen once. The sample consisted of peripheral blood. The source is a woman aged 60-75 years with acute or convalescent COVID-19. Each CDR3 is given with its conserved first and last residue. D genes are given only for firm matches. Size tells how often a clone was seen (once, few, many) or the class of an expanded clone, and some rows leave it out.

abundance,j_gene,d_gene,v_gene,len,CDR3nt,CDR3aa
few,TRBJ2-3,TRBD2,TRBV7-9,15,TGTGCCAGCAGCTTTTTCGCGGGGGGCTTGGATACGCAGTATTTT,CASSFFAGGLDTQYF
few,TRBJ2-2,TRBD2,TRBV11-2,16,TGTGCCAGCAGCTTTAGCGGGGGGCCCCACACCGGGGAGCTGTTTTTT,CASSFSGGPHTGELFF
NA,TRBJ1-1,NA,TRBV5-1,16,TGCGCCAGCAGCCGCGAAGCGGGGCTCATGAACACTGAAGCTTTCTTT,CASSREAGLMNTEAFF
few,TRBJ1-2,TRBD1,TRBV4-2,15,TGTGCCAGCAGAGACGGACAGGGGACTAACTATGGCTACACCTTC,CASRDGQGTNYGYTF
NA,TRBJ1-1,NA,TRBV5-4,14,TGTGCCAGCAGCTTGGACGGGGGGGCTCCAGGAGCTTTCTTT,CASSLDGGAPGAFF
NA,TRBJ1-4,TRBD1,TRBV6-5,14,TGTGCCAGCAGGGTACAGGGGATCAATGAAAAACTGTTTTTT,CASRVQGINEKLFF
NA,TRBJ2-1,TRBD1,TRBV3-1/TRBV3-2,14,TGTGCCAGCAGCCAAGGGGACAGATACAATGAGCAGTTCTTC,CASSQGDRYNEQFF
NA,TRBJ1-2,TRBD1,TRBV24-1,14,TGTGCCACCAGTCCCGGGACAGGTCTCTATGGCTACACCTTC,CATSPGTGLYGYTF
NA,TRBJ2-7,TRBD1,TRBV6-5,14,TGTGCCAGCAGCCCCGGGACAGATAAGTACGAGCAGTACTTC,CASSPGTDKYEQYF
NA,TRBJ2-7,TRBD1,TRBV29-1,14,TGCAGCGTTGAGGGGGGGGACAGGGCCTACGAGCAGTACTTC,CSVEGGDRAYEQYF
NA,TRBJ2-3,TRBD1,TRBV3-1/TRBV3-2,14,TGTGCCAGCAAGGGGACAGGCCGACTTGATACGCAGTATTTT,CASKGTGRLDTQYF
once,TRBJ2-5,TRBD1,TRBV12-3/TRBV12-4,13,TGTGCCAGCAGTCGACAGGGCGGTGGGACCCAGTACTTC,CASSRQGGGTQYF
NA,TRBJ1-1,NA,TRBV29-1,12,TGCAGCGTTGGCAGGACAAACACTGAAGCTTTCTTT,CSVGRTNTEAFF
few,TRBJ1-2,NA,TRBV10-3,15,TGTGCCATCAGTGAGTCGACAGTAGCCAACTATGGCTACACCTTC,CAISESTVANYGYTF
NA,TRBJ1-2,NA,TRBV7-2,14,TGTGCCAGCAGCTTCAGGTCAGCTAACTATGGCTACACCTTC,CASSFRSANYGYTF
NA,TRBJ1-1,NA,TRBV18,14,TGTGCCAGCTCGACTCGGATCATGAACACTGAAGCTTTCTTT,CASSTRIMNTEAFF
NA,TRBJ2-1,NA,TRBV19,16,TGTGCCAGTGCCACGGGGACATCAAGCTCCTACAATGAGCAGTTCTTC,CASATGTSSSYNEQFF
NA,TRBJ1-1,NA,TRBV7-2,14,TGTGCCAGCAGCTTTGCGGCACTCTACACTGAAGCTTTCTTT,CASSFAALYTEAFF
once,TRBJ1-6,NA,TRBV5-1,15,TGCGCCAGCAGCCCCTCGGGGTGGAGTAATTCACCCCTCCACTTT,CASSPSGWSNSPLHF
NA,TRBJ1-6,TRBD1,TRBV4-2,16,TGTGCCAGCAGCCAGGCGGGACAGGCTCTTAATTCACCCCTCCACTTT,CASSQAGQALNSPLHF
NA,TRBJ1-1,TRBD1,TRBV10-3,13,TGTGCCATCAGCGGACAGGGGAACACTGAAGCTTTCTTT,CAISGQGNTEAFF
NA,TRBJ1-5,NA,TRBV18,16,TGTGCCAGCTCCCCCCAAGGGGCAGAGCTTAATCAGCCCCAGCATTTT,CASSPQGAELNQPQHF